One and the same sample provided the 19 T cell receptor beta chains below, sequenced in a study of blood T cells in healthy people across ages. A sample-barcoded 5' primer and a J-beta primer mix were used in a second PCR of roughly 7 to 11 cycles. TCRdb re-analysed the 5' RACE reads in MiXCR, keeping a single row per CDR3 protein. The sample lists over 600,000 distinct CDR3 sequences, 46% seen once, with 15% to 20% in the top ten. Sequenced: blood. The receptors here all came from an elderly man in good health.

The chain uses TRBV5-1 and TRBJ2-2; D might be TRBD1 (6 bases). This CDR3 region has 16 residues. CDR1 SGHRS and CDR2 YFSETQ come from the germline V gene. The V gene lost 3 bases and the J gene lost 1 base, with 13 bases spanning the gap. The CDR3 DNA reads TGCGCCAGCAGCTGGGGGACGGGACAGAACACCGGGGAGCTGTTTTTT. It encodes CASSWGTGQNTGELFF.

V gene TRBV6-4 combines with J gene TRBJ2-3, with TRBD2 identical over 8 bases. The CDR3 extends over 16 amino acids. Germline-derived CDR1 and CDR2 are MRHNA and SNTAGT. With 6 bases clipped from V and 0 bases from J, the junction kept 8 bases outside the gene matches. For the CDR3, the DNA is TGTGCCAGCAGATCCAGTAGCGGGGCTAGCACAGATACGCAGTATTTT. It translates to CASRSSSGASTDTQYF.

The chain carries TRBV7-2 and TRBJ1-1, with unresolved D. The CDR3 contains 12 residues. Per the germline V gene, CDR1 is SGHTA and CDR2 is FQGNSA. The germline V and J ends were trimmed by 0 bases and 12 bases, with 11 bases remaining between them. This CDR3 is CASSLAGSVPFF. DNA for the CDR3: TGTGCCAGCAGCTTAGCGGGCAGCGTTCCTTTCTTT.

The rearrangement joins TRBV20-1 to TRBJ2-2, with 13 bases fitting TRBD2. Germline V gene lookup returns CDR1 DFQATT and CDR2 SNEGSKA (reference sequence). The CDR3 runs 15 residues. J lost 6 bases, V lost 4 bases, and 5 bases had no gene match. Here the CDR3 reads CSATGTSGTAGELFF. CDR3 sequence (DNA): TGCAGTGCTACAGGGACTAGCGGGACTGCCGGGGAGCTGTTTTTT.

The gene calls are TRBV12-3 or TRBV12-4 and TRBJ1-1; 7 nucleotides agree with TRBD1. The V gene end was trimmed by 6 bases and the J gene end by 6 bases; junction bases not matched to a gene: 4. This CDR3 spans 12 amino acids. CDR3 sequence (DNA): TGTGCCAGCAGAACAGGGGAGGCTGAAGCTTTCTTT. Protein sequence: CASRTGEAEAFF.

This chain uses TRBV2 with TRBJ2-5; 12 bases fit TRBD2. The ends lost 2 bases at V and 11 bases at J; junction bases unmatched: 12. Germline lookup yields CDR1 SNHLY and CDR2 FYNNEI. This CDR3 is built from 16 residues. The CDR3 DNA reads as TGTGCCAGCAGTGAATCGCTAGCGGGAGGGTACAATGAGCAGTACTTC. This gives the protein CASSESLAGGYNEQYF. The full variable domain, its missing parts supplied by reference TRBV2 and TRBJ2-5, is EPEVTQTPSHQVTQMGQEVILRCVPISNHLYFYWYRQILGQKVEFLVSFYNNEISEKSEIFDDQFSVERPDGSNFTLKIRSTKLEDSAMYFCASSESLAGGYNEQYFGPGTRLLVL.

This clonotype was counted only a few times. This rearrangement joins TRBV6-6 to TRBJ2-5, with D hard to call. The V gene's germline CDR1 is MNHNY and CDR2 SVGAGI (reference sequence). CDR3 length: 12 amino acids. Trimming stripped 7 bases from V and 4 bases from J, with 10 bases between. The CDR3 DNA is TGTGCCAGCACACAAGTCGGAGAGACCCAGTACTTC. Amino acid sequence: CASTQVGETQYF.

The J gene is TRBJ1-2, the V gene TRBV20-1; 8 positions match TRBD1. Trimming cost V 6 bases and J 4 bases; bases outside gene matches: 7. CDR1 is DFQATT, CDR2 SNEGSKA, per germline (reference sequence). The CDR3 is 13 residues long. DNA for the CDR3: TGCAGTGCAAGCCCGACAGGGGCCTATGGCTACACCTTC. Amino acids: CSASPTGAYGYTF.

The rearrangement links TRBV20-1 to TRBJ2-5; D gene unclear. Trimming took off 6 bases at V and 1 base at J, with 24 bases between the two ends. The CDR3 runs to 17 residues. CDR1 and CDR2 (germline): DFQATT, SNEGSKA (reference sequence). The chain's CDR3 is CSAIPIVPVAAQETQYF. The CDR3 DNA follows: TGCAGTGCCATACCCATCGTACCAGTTGCGGCCCAAGAGACCCAGTACTTC.

The sample holds a few counts of this clonotype. The chain joins TRBV6-5 to TRBJ2-7; 8 bases line up with TRBD1. V was pared by 8 bases and J by 6 bases, with 15 bases of the junction left unmatched. Germline values: CDR1 MNHEY, CDR2 SVGAGI. The CDR3 has 15 residues. CDR3 bases: TGTGCCAGCGGTCGCGGACAGGGAGGACTGGGCGAGCAGTACTTC. As protein: CASGRGQGGLGEQYF.

The chain recombines TRBV12-3 or TRBV12-4 with TRBJ2-3; 9 positions agree with TRBD2. J gave up 2 bases and V 4 bases, and 10 bases lay outside the gene matches. The CDR3 consists of 17 residues. The CDR3 nucleotides are TGTGCCAGCAGTTCCCTTAGCGGGAGAAAGGACACAGATACGCAGTATTTT. Protein: CASSSLSGRKDTDTQYF.

This clonotype showed up just a few times. The chain combines TRBV3-1 with TRBJ1-1; the D is unclear. Germline V gene lookup returns CDR1 LGHDT and CDR2 YNNKEL (reference sequence). V was cut by 1 base and J by 3 bases, with 9 bases left in between. The CDR3 covers 14 residues. The CDR3 coding sequence is TGTGCCAGCAGCCAAGTCGCCGTGGACACTGAAGCTTTCTTT. Translation gives CASSQVAVDTEAFF.

The chain has TRBV29-1 and TRBJ1-2; the D is unclear. Germline CDR1 is SQVTM and CDR2 is ANQGSEA. V was cut by 3 bases and J by 8 bases, with 16 bases left in between. The CDR3 spans 13 residues. The CDR3 is CSVDWPQPEGYTF. DNA of the CDR3: TGCAGCGTTGACTGGCCTCAGCCAGAGGGCTACACCTTC. The full variable domain, with the rest looked up from reference TRBV29-1 and TRBJ1-2, is SAVISQKPSRDICQRGTSLTIQCQVDSQVTMMFWYRQQPGQSLTLIATANQGSEATYESGFVIDKFPISRPNLTFSTLTVSNMSPEDSSIYLCSVDWPQPEGYTFGSGTRLTVV.

The rearrangement uses TRBV18 and TRBJ2-1; D remains ambiguous. Trimming stripped 1 base from V and 8 bases from J, with 9 bases between. From germline, CDR1 is KGHSH and CDR2 LQKENI. This CDR3 has 13 amino acids. The CDR3 here is CASSPQTTDEQFF. CDR3 DNA: TGTGCCAGCTCACCACAAACTACGGATGAGCAGTTCTTC.

The rearrangement links TRBV6-1 to TRBJ2-7; no firm D call. The CDR3 has 15 amino acids. Germline values: CDR1 MNHNS, CDR2 SASEGT. The germline V and J ends were trimmed by 1 base and 1 base, with 11 bases remaining between them. The CDR3 region is CASSEGTDLSYEQYF. In DNA form, the CDR3 reads TGTGCCAGCAGTGAAGGGACCGATCTTTCCTACGAGCAGTACTTC.

CDR3 DNA sequence: TGTGCCAGCTCACCCTCAAACTATCAGCAGTTCTTC. Translating gives CASSPSNYQQFF. V and J are TRBV18 and TRBJ2-1, with D hard to call. Germline CDR1 reads KGHSH; CDR2 reads LQKENI. This CDR3 region has 12 residues. The V and J ends lost 3 bases and 11 bases respectively, with 11 bases between them.

The chain is built from TRBV7-8 and TRBJ1-2, with D unclear. This CDR3 has 15 amino acids. Germline assignment: CDR1 SGHVS and CDR2 FQNEAQ. The ends were cut back, 5 bases at V and 0 bases at J, with 13 bases in the middle. As DNA, the CDR3 is TGTGCCAGCAGCAAATTTCAGGAGGCTAACTATGGCTACACCTTC. Its translation is CASSKFQEANYGYTF. The variable domain in full, with the rest retrieved from reference TRBV7-8 and TRBJ1-2, is GAGVSQSPRYKVAKRGQDVALRCDPISGHVSLFWYQQALGQGPEFLTYFQNEAQLDKSGLPSDRFFAERPEGSVSTLKIQRTQQEDSAVYLCASSKFQEANYGYTFGSGTRLTVV.

The chain uses TRBV20-1 and TRBJ2-7, with D hard to call. In germline, CDR1 is DFQATT, CDR2 SNEGSKA (reference sequence). V dropped 0 bases and J dropped 4 bases, with 13 bases sitting between them. The CDR3 loop spans 14 amino acids. CDR3 region: CSARDLRAAYEQYF. CDR3 DNA: TGCAGTGCTAGAGATCTAAGGGCCGCGTACGAGCAGTACTTC.

Concerning this clonotype: The junction does not match germline at one end; this may be a read error. V gene TRBV12-3 or TRBV12-4 combines with J gene TRBJ2-5; D possibly matches TRBD1 or TRBD2 (7 bases each). This CDR3 has 14 residues. The CDR3 is CTSSSQGGSQTQYF. The CDR3 DNA reads TGTACCAGCAGTTCCCAGGGGGGGAGCCAGACCCAGTACTTC.